Listed here are 30 T cell receptor beta chains from one sample, sequenced in a study of identical twins. One entry per CDR3 protein results from TCRdb running MiXCR on the 5' RACE reads. The top ten clones hold over 0.25% of a sample with 1.5 million to 2 million distinct CDR3 sequences, about 31% of them seen once. The source material was cord blood. The receptors were sampled from a newborn girl in good health.

V gene TRBV20-1 combines with J gene TRBJ2-1; TRBD2 agrees at 10 bases. Germline V gives CDR1 DFQATT, CDR2 SNEGSKA (reference sequence). The V gene end was trimmed by 4 bases and the J gene end by 8 bases; junction bases not matched to a gene: 8. The CDR3 length is 14 residues. The CDR3 coding sequence is TGCAGTGCTATTAGCGGGGGGCCCATCGATGAGCAGTTCTTC. This gives the protein CSAISGGPIDEQFF.

The chain joins TRBV10-3 to TRBJ2-1, with 7 bases that match TRBD2. J was trimmed by 7 bases and V by 0 bases; bases with no gene match: 9. The CDR3 contains 16 residues. CDR1 and CDR2 (germline): ENHRY, SYGVKD. The CDR3 loop reads CAISESMRGSGNEQFF. In DNA form, the CDR3 reads TGTGCCATCAGTGAGTCGATGCGGGGGTCTGGGAATGAGCAGTTCTTC.

A few counts support this clonotype. This chain connects TRBV6-1 to TRBJ2-3; a weak D match, TRBD2 (7 bases). V was trimmed by 7 bases and J by 4 bases, leaving 21 bases between them. The CDR3 is 16 residues long. Germline V lookup: CDR1 MNHNS, CDR2 SASEGT. The CDR3 DNA is TGTGCCAGCATGCCCTTTGGGGGGGCGCTCGCAGATACGCAGTATTTT. As protein: CASMPFGGALADTQYF.

V usage is TRBV29-1 and J usage is TRBJ2-7; TRBD1 aligns across 7 bases. This CDR3 comprises 13 residues. Germline lookup yields CDR1 SQVTM and CDR2 ANQGSEA. V was pared by 5 bases and J by 5 bases, with 9 bases of the junction left unmatched. The CDR3 sequence is CSVLRQGVNEQYF. CDR3 in DNA: TGCAGCGTTCTTAGGCAGGGGGTGAACGAGCAGTACTTC.

The chain uses TRBV20-1 and TRBJ1-1; D call uncertain. V was shortened by 5 bases and J by 4 bases, with 8 bases between the two germline ends. Germline V CDR1 and CDR2: DFQATT, SNEGSKA (reference sequence). CDR3 length equals 11 residues. The CDR3: CSAGSVTEAFF. The CDR3 nucleotides read TGCAGTGCTGGGTCGGTCACTGAAGCTTTCTTT.

This clonotype appeared a single time. This chain joins TRBV4-2 and TRBJ2-2, with D tentatively TRBD2 (5 bases). CDR3 length: 15 residues. V gave up 1 base and J gave up 2 bases, with 8 bases separating them. Germline V gene data show CDR1 as LGHNA and CDR2 as YNFKEQ. CDR3 bases: TGTGCCAGCAGCCAAGCCGGGATAAACACCGGGGAGCTGTTTTTT. Protein: CASSQAGINTGELFF.

The chain uses TRBV12-3 or TRBV12-4 and TRBJ2-1; D is unresolved. The J call is doubtful: the DNA matches TRBJ2-7 better. The CDR3 consists of 13 residues. DNA of the CDR3: TGTGCCAGCAGTCCTCCGAACTACAATGAGCAGTACTTC. This encodes CASSPPNYNEQYF.

This clonotype was found once. The gene calls are TRBV9 and TRBJ2-3; TRBD1 aligns across 9 bases. The CDR3 length is 16 residues. Germline V lookup: CDR1 SGDLS, CDR2 YYNGEE. J gave up 3 bases and V 4 bases, and 9 bases lay outside the gene matches. The CDR3 here is CASSLNPGQGTDTQYF. The CDR3 DNA follows: TGTGCCAGCAGCCTGAATCCCGGACAGGGGACAGATACGCAGTATTTT.

In the case of this clonotype: A read error may be the cause here, since a much bigger clone is one base away. The chain carries TRBV20-1 and TRBJ2-3, with a tentative D call TRBD2 (7 bases). Germline V gene sequence: CDR1 DFQATT, CDR2 SNEGSKA (reference sequence). The CDR3 is 14 residues long. DNA of the CDR3: TGCAGTGCTAGGCGGGGGCCTAGCACAGATGCGCAGTATTTT. Protein sequence: CSARRGPSTDAQYF.

The chain links TRBV10-3 to TRBJ1-1; 7 positions match TRBD1. V dropped 2 bases and J dropped 1; count of bases not matched to a gene: 7. Germline loops: CDR1 ENHRY, CDR2 SYGVKD. The CDR3 has 16 residues. The DNA for the CDR3 is TGTGCCATCAGTGAGCCTACCGGGACAGAGAACACTGAAGCTTTCTTT. This encodes CAISEPTGTENTEAFF.

This clonotype showed up just a few times. V gene TRBV20-1 combines with J gene TRBJ2-3, with 7 nucleotides matching TRBD2. With 5 bases clipped from V and 2 bases from J, the junction kept 10 bases outside the gene matches. This CDR3 comprises 15 residues. The germline V gene has CDR1 DFQATT and CDR2 SNEGSKA (reference sequence). The CDR3 spells CSADRLSGDTDTQYF. In DNA form, the CDR3 reads TGCAGTGCTGACCGACTCAGCGGGGACACAGATACGCAGTATTTT.

The rearrangement uses TRBV7-2 and TRBJ2-3; D not certain. The CDR3 loop spans 13 amino acids. Per germline, CDR1 SGHTA and CDR2 FQGNSA. V was cut by 0 bases and J by 5 bases, with 6 bases left in between. As DNA, the CDR3 is TGTGCCAGCAGCTTAGCAATTGGAGATACGCAGTATTTT. Translating gives CASSLAIGDTQYF.

The chain recombines TRBV20-1 with TRBJ2-3, with D uncertain. The CDR3 contains 14 residues. Deletions cut 0 bases from V and 2 bases from J, with 9 bases between. The germline V gene has CDR1 DFQATT and CDR2 SNEGSKA (reference sequence). CDR3 in amino acids: CSARDPVLTDTQYF. The CDR3 DNA follows: TGCAGTGCTAGAGATCCGGTCCTCACAGATACGCAGTATTTT.

The V gene is TRBV19, the J gene TRBJ2-3; 9 nucleotides line up with TRBD2. This CDR3 comprises 16 residues. J gave up 0 bases and V 3 bases, and 4 bases lay outside the gene matches. Germline V gene data show CDR1 as LNHDA and CDR2 as SQIVND (reference sequence). The CDR3 spells CASSMALAGSTDTQYF. CDR3 nucleotides: TGTGCCAGTAGTATGGCCCTAGCGGGGAGCACAGATACGCAGTATTTT.

This clonotype turned up a few times. This chain connects TRBV27 to TRBJ1-2; unclear D gene. The CDR3 totals 13 residues. Germline V CDR1 and CDR2: MNHEY, SMNVEV (reference sequence). Trimming took off 6 bases at V and 5 bases at J, with 13 bases between the two ends. DNA of the CDR3: TGTGCCAGCAGCCCTAATGCGCGTTATGGCTACACCTTC. Translated: CASSPNARYGYTF.

This clonotype turned up a few times. V usage is TRBV20-1 and J usage is TRBJ2-7; 9 nucleotides line up with TRBD2. V lost 5 bases and J lost 3; bases outside the gene matches: 2. The CDR3 runs to 12 residues. Germline values: CDR1 DFQATT, CDR2 SNEGSKA (reference sequence). CDR3 sequence: CSAGLALYEQYF. In DNA form, the CDR3 reads TGCAGTGCTGGACTAGCGCTCTACGAGCAGTACTTC.

This clonotype was found a few times. This chain links TRBV5-1 with TRBJ2-3; the D is unclear. CDR1 is SGHRS, CDR2 YFSETQ, per germline. V was clipped by 4 bases and J by 0 bases, with 9 bases between them. CDR3 size: 14 residues. The DNA for the CDR3 is TGCGCCAGCAGCATGCACATTAGCACAGATACGCAGTATTTT. Protein product: CASSMHISTDTQYF.

This clonotype was seen more than once but under ten times. The chain joins TRBV12-3 or TRBV12-4 to TRBJ2-7; D not certain. The length of the CDR3 is 15 residues. The V end was cut by 6 bases, the J end by 2 bases, with 17 bases between. The CDR3 protein is CASSGPIWSTYEQYF. Here the CDR3 DNA reads TGTGCCAGCAGCGGACCCATCTGGAGTACCTACGAGCAGTACTTC.

The chain combines TRBV12-3 or TRBV12-4 with TRBJ2-4; no reliable D call. The length of the CDR3 is 15 residues. With 5 bases removed from V and 8 bases from J, the gap between germline ends came to 19 bases. DNA for the CDR3: TGTGCCAGCAGTGCTAGGCCACCCCTAGGGTACATTCAGTACTTC. The encoded protein is CASSARPPLGYIQYF.

This clonotype was detected only a few times. This chain connects TRBV11-2 to TRBJ2-3; D unresolved. Trimming took off 1 base at V and 5 bases at J, with 13 bases between the two ends. Germline CDR1 is SGHAT and CDR2 is FQNNGV. This CDR3 has 15 residues. For the CDR3, the DNA is TGTGCCAGCAGCTTAGTGGGCGCTAAGGGAGATACGCAGTATTTT. This encodes CASSLVGAKGDTQYF.

This clonotype occurred many times. The chain is built from TRBV20-1 and TRBJ2-5; D remains unclear. Per the germline V gene, CDR1 is DFQATT and CDR2 is SNEGSKA (reference sequence). The CDR3 runs 11 residues. Trimming stripped 5 bases from V and 5 bases from J, with 9 bases between. The chain's CDR3 is CSARNRETQYF. Written as DNA, the CDR3 is TGCAGTGCTCGAAATAGGGAGACCCAGTACTTC.

V usage is TRBV20-1 and J usage is TRBJ2-3; the D is unclear. The CDR3 has 12 amino acids. V was clipped by 6 bases and J by 0 bases, with 7 bases between them. Germline loops: CDR1 DFQATT, CDR2 SNEGSKA (reference sequence). The CDR3 coding sequence is TGCAGTGCGCTACAAAGCACAGATACGCAGTATTTT. Translated, it gives CSALQSTDTQYF.

Points on this clonotype: Being one base from a much bigger clone, this may be a read error. The chain recombines TRBV6-6 with TRBJ2-4; TRBD2 aligns across 10 bases. From germline, CDR1 is MNHNY and CDR2 SVGAGI (reference sequence). The CDR3 consists of 13 residues. V lost 3 bases, J lost 13 bases, and 6 bases stayed unmatched. The CDR3 nucleotides read TGTGCCAGCAGTTATTCGGGACTAGCGAGGCAGTACTTC. This sequence encodes CASSYSGLARQYF.

This clonotype was found a few times. The chain employs TRBV10-3 and TRBJ2-5; 7 bases are a match to TRBD2. The CDR3 consists of 12 residues. Germline V gene sequence: CDR1 ENHRY, CDR2 SYGVKD. V was clipped by 10 bases and J by 3 bases; unmatched bases: 5. The CDR3 sequence is CATGLTKETQYF. DNA for the CDR3: TGTGCCACGGGACTAACGAAAGAGACCCAGTACTTC.

As for this clonotype: The germline gene is not matched at one end of the junction; a read error may be the cause. V usage is TRBV3-1 and J usage is TRBJ2-1, with unresolved D. Germline V lookup: CDR1 LGHDT, CDR2 YNNKEL (reference sequence). CDR3 length: 13 amino acids. CDR3 in amino acids: CASSLYSWGEQFF. The CDR3 DNA sequence: TGCGCCAGCAGCCTATATTCGTGGGGTGAGCAGTTCTTC.

This chain's CDR3 is CASSGWGRPNPTYEQYF. The DNA of the CDR3 is TGTGCCAGCAGTGGATGGGGGCGCCCCAACCCCACCTACGAGCAGTACTTC. The chain couples TRBV2 to TRBJ2-7, with D tentatively TRBD1 (6 bases). This CDR3 is built from 17 residues. With 4 bases removed from V and 2 bases from J, the gap between germline ends came to 21 bases. Germline loops: CDR1 SNHLY, CDR2 FYNNEI.

Notes on this clonotype: A junction boundary mismatches the germline segment, possibly from a read error. The chain employs TRBV12-3 or TRBV12-4 and TRBJ2-7; 12 bases are shared with TRBD2. The CDR3 runs to 18 residues. The CDR3 sequence: CASSLGSILAGGPYEQYF. The CDR3 DNA reads as TGTGCCAGCAGCTTAGGCTCGATACTAGCGGGAGGCCCCTACGAGCAGTACTTC.

The sample holds one count of this clonotype. A much larger clone differs from this one at a single base, so this may be a read error. The chain uses TRBV20-1 and TRBJ2-1; D is unclear. TRBJ2-7 explains the end of the DNA better; the J call may be wrong. This CDR3 contains 10 residues. The germline CDR1 and CDR2 sequences are DFQATT and SNEGSKA (reference sequence). CDR3 nucleotides: TGCAGTGCTAAATACAATGAGCAGTACTTC. Translation: CSAKYNEQYF.

This clonotype was observed many times. The chain couples TRBV29-1 to TRBJ2-7; no reliable D call. Per germline, CDR1 SQVTM and CDR2 ANQGSEA. CDR3 length: 11 amino acids. Trimming pared 3 bases from V and 3 bases from J, leaving 6 bases between. In DNA form, the CDR3 reads TGCAGCGTTGACGTCGACTACGAGCAGTACTTC. Translated: CSVDVDYEQYF.

This clonotype came up a few times. This chain connects TRBV21-1 to TRBJ1-2; TRBD1 is the table's D call, not checked against the DNA. TRBV21-1 is shown as a pseudogene. CDR3 size: 16 residues. CDR3 coding DNA: TGTGCCAGCAGCAAAGGATCGACAGGGGGCAACTATGGCTACACCTTC. Protein product: CASSKGSTGGNYGYTF.